Below are 6 T cell receptor beta chains sequenced from a single sample in a study of tumor and adjacent non-tumor tissue in lung cancer. This sample's RNA came from whole unsorted tissue. TCRbeta libraries were built with three rounds of nested PCR, modified from ARM-PCR. TCRdb fed the multiplex PCR reads into MiXCR, producing one record per CDR3 protein. Of more than 120,000 distinct CDR3 sequences listed, around 60% are singletons. The sample consisted of lung tumor tissue. All receptors derive from a man aged 55 to 69 with small cell lung cancer.

The sample holds one count of this clonotype. The chain couples TRBV20-1 to TRBJ2-7; no firm D call. Trimming removed 0 bases at V and 1 base at J, with 16 bases between. CDR3 length equals 16 residues. The germline CDR1 and CDR2 sequences are DFQATT and SNEGSKA (reference sequence). DNA for the CDR3: TGCAGTGCTAGAGATCTATTAGGCCCTAGATCCTACGAGCAGTACTTC. This encodes CSARDLLGPRSYEQYF.

As to this clonotype: A much larger clone is a single base away; this may be a read error. The genes are TRBV4-1 and TRBJ2-1; D is ambiguous. This CDR3 comprises 15 residues. Germline CDR1 and CDR2: MGHRA and YSYEKL. Written as DNA, the CDR3 is TGCGCCTGCAGCCCTGACCCAGGCCAGCTCAATGAGCAGTTCTTC. Translated: CACSPDPGQLNEQFF.

This clonotype was picked up a small number of times. The chain joins TRBV28 to TRBJ2-1, with D unclear. Germline V gene lookup returns CDR1 MDHEN and CDR2 SYDVKM. The CDR3 consists of 14 residues. The V end was cut by 4 bases, the J end by 4 bases, with 11 bases between. In DNA, the CDR3 is TGTGCCAGCAGTTGGGCCTTCGGGTACAATGAGCAGTTCTTC. This sequence encodes CASSWAFGYNEQFF.

By share of the sample, this clonotype is medium-sized. The chain carries TRBV6-2 or TRBV6-3 and TRBJ2-2; possibly TRBD2 for D (5 bases). V lost 4 bases to trimming and J lost 6 bases, with 6 bases between them. CDR3 length: 12 amino acids. Germline V gene data show CDR1 as MNHEY and CDR2 as SVGEGT. The CDR3 protein is CASSSLAGELFF. CDR3 sequence (DNA): TGTGCCAGCAGTTCACTAGCCGGGGAGCTGTTTTTT.

This clonotype was observed a few times. The V and J genes are TRBV4-1 and TRBJ1-4, with TRBD1 matching 7 bases. V was pared by 0 bases and J by 8 bases, with 6 bases of the junction left unmatched. Per germline, CDR1 MGHRA and CDR2 YSYEKL. The CDR3 has 15 residues. CDR3 nucleotides: TGCGCCAGCAGCCAAGAACCCCCAGGGGGGGAAAAACTGTTTTTT. It codes for CASSQEPPGGEKLFF.

The V gene is TRBV5-1, the J gene TRBJ2-5, with 7 bases fitting TRBD1. Germline loops: CDR1 SGHRS, CDR2 YFSETQ. V was pared by 2 bases and J by 8 bases, with 9 bases of the junction left unmatched. The CDR3 sequence is 14 residues long. The CDR3 protein is CASSFTGVDGTQYF. DNA of the CDR3: TGCGCCAGCAGCTTCACAGGGGTTGACGGAACCCAGTACTTC. Drawing the rest from reference TRBV5-1 and TRBJ2-5, the complete variable domain is KAGVTQTPRYLIKTRGQQVTLSCSPISGHRSVSWYQQTPGQGLQFLFEYFSETQRNKGNFPGRFSGRQFSNSRSEMNVSTLELGDSALYLCASSFTGVDGTQYFGPGTRLLVL.